The present TCR beta chain was sequenced within a study of early T cells in non-severe SARS-CoV-2 infection. Study details: Sequenced material consisted of bulk RNA (from unsorted whole blood), and chains were unpaired.

This clonotype was counted many times. The target antigen is unknown. Whole-study findings and limits: Reliance on VDJdb matching favored anti-spike CD8 responses; private and CD4 specificities were missed.

Tagging with unique molecular identifiers was applied to individual cDNA molecules. Via MiXCR, TCRdb re-called the 5' RACE reads, giving one row per CDR3 protein. This sample has around 70,000 distinct CDR3 sequences, with 10% to 15% found just once. The clonotype was recovered from an adult who was a healthcare worker with PCR-confirmed SARS-CoV-2 infection or an uninfected control (not recorded which). Sequenced sample: whole blood.

CDR3 nucleotides: TGTGCCAGCAGTTTATATCACAGCACTGAAGCTTTCTTT. This codes for CASSLYHSTEAFF. V gene TRBV6-5 combines with J gene TRBJ1-1; D remains unclear. The CDR3 has 13 amino acids. Germline CDR1 reads MNHEY; CDR2 reads SVGAGI. V lost 4 bases and J lost 4, with 10 bases in between.